These T cell receptor beta chains were read from a single sample in a study of shared clonotypes between healthy human individuals. Only in-frame clones appear in the TCRdb table, and some are missing; sequencing was by immunoSEQ multiplex PCR. The sample has approximately 470,000 clones, 70% to 80% seen once. Sequencing was performed on PBMCs. The receptors come from a woman in her thirties or forties in good health. Some clones in this sample may be carry-over from other donors' samples. Each CDR3 is given with its conserved first and last residue. The D gene is left open where the match is weak.

v_gene	d_gene	j_gene	CDR3aa
TRBV9	TRBD2	TRBJ2-3	CASSSRGVSTDTQYF
TRBV28	TRBD1	TRBJ1-2	CASSTGQAYGYTF
TRBV7-2	TRBD2	TRBJ2-2	CASSLTSGRHTGELFF
TRBV27	.	TRBJ2-1	CASGFIGNEQFF
TRBV5-6	TRBD2	.	CASSKGLAVAYEQYF
TRBV6-1	TRBD2	TRBJ2-7	CALDPGLAGVEQYF
TRBV28	.	TRBJ2-1	CASSSGPLYNEQFF
TRBV28	.	TRBJ2-1	CATSFEGSGYEQFF
TRBV7-2	TRBD2	TRBJ2-3	CASSLDLAGFTQYF
TRBV27	TRBD1	TRBJ1-2	CASSFRGTARSYTF
TRBV15	TRBD2	TRBJ2-2	CATSGGLPAAGGELFF
TRBV5-1	.	TRBJ2-7	CASSPEGGAIKEQYF
TRBV30	.	TRBJ1-1	CAWSVKGNTEAFF
TRBV6-4	.	TRBJ1-6	CASSDSTVGNSPLHF
TRBV25-1	TRBD2	TRBJ2-3	CASSYFSGKTDTQYF
TRBV7-9	.	TRBJ1-1	CASSLDRADAFF
TRBV5-1	TRBD1	TRBJ1-2	CASSLGDRDYGYTF
TRBV6-6	TRBD2	TRBJ2-4	CASSHRLAGIKNIQYF
TRBV7-6	TRBD1	TRBJ2-1	CASSLAPGQGYNEQFF
TRBV19	TRBD1	TRBJ2-5	CASSIAMDRGETQYF
TRBV30	.	TRBJ1-4	CAWRTGTRSEKLFF
TRBV2	.	TRBJ2-5	CASGQEGRIQETQYF
TRBV19	TRBD1	TRBJ1-2	CASSPPGTGNYGYTF
TRBV7-2	.	TRBJ1-2	CASSPDKSYGYTF
TRBV11-2	.	TRBJ2-3	CASSSVGGITPDTQYF
TRBV29-1	.	TRBJ2-5	CSVVGQETQYF
TRBV9	TRBD1	TRBJ2-3	CASSQTGGTDTQYF
TRBV29-1	.	.	CGVGGGSYEQYF
TRBV5-6	.	TRBJ1-4	CASSLAGEGTEKLFF
TRBV4-2	.	TRBJ1-5	CASSQRGAGQPQHF
TRBV6-5	.	TRBJ2-6	CASSNSGANVLTF
TRBV28	.	TRBJ2-7	CASREQAYEQYF
TRBV27	.	TRBJ2-3	CASSSLGASADTQYF
TRBV4-1	TRBD1	TRBJ2-3	CASSQDPGQFTDTQYF